This T cell receptor (beta chain) was obtained from a study of patients and donors after allogeneic stem cell transplantation. Only one count was recorded for this clonotype. TCRdb ran MiXCR on the RT-PCR reads and lists one entry per CDR3 protein. The sample has fewer than 180,000 distinct CDR3 sequences, about two fifths seen once. The sequencing input was blood, either unsorted or a sorted T cell fraction (not recorded which). The sequence came from a human donor who was either an allogeneic HSCT recipient or a stem cell or donor lymphocyte infusion donor (not recorded which). It is not recorded whose cells these are; they may come from a transplant donor.

The CDR3 loop is CASSAVILGYQETQYF. CDR3 DNA sequence: TGTGCCAGCAGCGCCGTAATACTAGGTTACCAAGAGACCCAGTACTTC. The rearrangement links TRBV7-2 to TRBJ2-5, with a weak D call TRBD2 (5 bases). Germline V gene sequence: CDR1 SGHTA, CDR2 FQGNSA. CDR3 length: 16 residues. Between the trimmed V and J ends, which lost 5 bases and 0 bases, there was a span of 16 bases.